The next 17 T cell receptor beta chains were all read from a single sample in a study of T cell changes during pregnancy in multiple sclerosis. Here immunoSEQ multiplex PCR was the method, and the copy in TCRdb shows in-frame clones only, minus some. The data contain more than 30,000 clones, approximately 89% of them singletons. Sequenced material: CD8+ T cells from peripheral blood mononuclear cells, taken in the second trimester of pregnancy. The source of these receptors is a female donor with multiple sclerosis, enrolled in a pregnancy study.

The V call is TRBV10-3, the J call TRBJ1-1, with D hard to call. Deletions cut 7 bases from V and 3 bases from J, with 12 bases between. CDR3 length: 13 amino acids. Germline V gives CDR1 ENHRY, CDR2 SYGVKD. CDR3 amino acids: CAITDGWDTEAFF. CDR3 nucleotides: TGTGCCATCACCGACGGGTGGGACACTGAAGCTTTCTTT.

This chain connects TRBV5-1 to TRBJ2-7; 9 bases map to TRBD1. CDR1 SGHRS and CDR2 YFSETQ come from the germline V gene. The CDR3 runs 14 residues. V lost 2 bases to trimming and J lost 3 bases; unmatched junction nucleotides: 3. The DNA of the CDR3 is TGCGCCAGCAGCTTTGGGACAGGGAGCTACGAGCAGTACTTC. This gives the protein CASSFGTGSYEQYF. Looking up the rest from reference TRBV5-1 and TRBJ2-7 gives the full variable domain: KAGVTQTPRYLIKTRGQQVTLSCSPISGHRSVSWYQQTPGQGLQFLFEYFSETQRNKGNFPGRFSGRQFSNSRSEMNVSTLELGDSALYLCASSFGTGSYEQYFGPGTRLTVT.

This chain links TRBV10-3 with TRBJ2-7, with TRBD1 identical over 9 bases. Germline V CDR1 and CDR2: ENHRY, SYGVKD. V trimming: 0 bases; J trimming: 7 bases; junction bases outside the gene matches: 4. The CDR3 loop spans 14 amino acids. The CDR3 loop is CAISESGDRVEQYF. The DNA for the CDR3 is TGTGCCATCAGTGAGTCTGGGGACAGGGTTGAGCAGTACTTC.

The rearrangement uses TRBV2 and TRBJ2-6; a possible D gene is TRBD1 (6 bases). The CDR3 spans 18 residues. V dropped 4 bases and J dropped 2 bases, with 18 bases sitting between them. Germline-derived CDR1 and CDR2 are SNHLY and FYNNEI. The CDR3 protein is CASSGEQGSLAGANVLTF. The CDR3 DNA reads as TGTGCCAGCAGTGGGGAACAGGGTTCATTAGCTGGGGCCAACGTCCTGACTTTC.

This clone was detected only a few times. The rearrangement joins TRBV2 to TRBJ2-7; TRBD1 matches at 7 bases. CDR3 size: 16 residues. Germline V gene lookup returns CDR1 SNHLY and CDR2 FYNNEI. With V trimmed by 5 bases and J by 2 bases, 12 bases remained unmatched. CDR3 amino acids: CASSYDPGQTTYEQYF. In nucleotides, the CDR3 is TGTGCCAGCAGTTACGACCCGGGACAGACAACCTACGAGCAGTACTTC.

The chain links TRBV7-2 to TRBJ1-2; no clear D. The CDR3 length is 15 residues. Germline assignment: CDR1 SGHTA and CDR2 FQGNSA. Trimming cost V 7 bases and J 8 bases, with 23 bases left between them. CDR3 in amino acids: CASINFYGEIRGYTF. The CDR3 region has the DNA TGTGCCAGCATCAATTTTTACGGGGAGATACGCGGCTACACCTTC.

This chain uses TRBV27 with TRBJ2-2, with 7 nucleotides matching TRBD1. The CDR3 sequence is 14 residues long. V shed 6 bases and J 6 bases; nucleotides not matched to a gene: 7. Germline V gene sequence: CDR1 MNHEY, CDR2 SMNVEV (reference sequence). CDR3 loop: CASSPTGSAGELFF. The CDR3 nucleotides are TGTGCCAGCAGCCCGACAGGGTCAGCCGGGGAGCTGTTTTTT.

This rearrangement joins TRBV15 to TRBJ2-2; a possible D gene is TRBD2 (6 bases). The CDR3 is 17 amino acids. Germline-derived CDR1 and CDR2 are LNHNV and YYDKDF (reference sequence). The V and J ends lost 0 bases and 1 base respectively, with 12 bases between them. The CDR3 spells CATSREINGGNTGELFF. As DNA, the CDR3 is TGTGCCACCAGCAGAGAAATTAACGGGGGGAACACCGGGGAGCTGTTTTTT.

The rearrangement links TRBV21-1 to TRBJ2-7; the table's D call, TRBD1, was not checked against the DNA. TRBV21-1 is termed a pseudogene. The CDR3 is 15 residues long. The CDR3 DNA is TGTGCCAGCAAGCACAGGGGCTTCAGCTCCTACGAGCAGTACTTC. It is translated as CASKHRGFSSYEQYF.

CDR3 in DNA: TGTGCCACCGAACCGACTAGCGGTCAGAATGAGCAGTTCTTC. This codes for CATEPTSGQNEQFF. V gene TRBV10-3 combines with J gene TRBJ2-1, with 9 bases matching TRBD2. Trimming removed 10 bases from V and 7 bases from J; junction bases left unmatched: 11. CDR3 length equals 14 residues. Per germline, CDR1 ENHRY and CDR2 SYGVKD.

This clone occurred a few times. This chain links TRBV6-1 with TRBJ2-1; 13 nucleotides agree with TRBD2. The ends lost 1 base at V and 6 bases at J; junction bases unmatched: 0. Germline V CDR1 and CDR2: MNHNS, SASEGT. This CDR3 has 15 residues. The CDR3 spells CASSEGLAGGNEQFF. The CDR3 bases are TGTGCCAGCAGTGAAGGACTAGCGGGAGGCAATGAGCAGTTCTTC.

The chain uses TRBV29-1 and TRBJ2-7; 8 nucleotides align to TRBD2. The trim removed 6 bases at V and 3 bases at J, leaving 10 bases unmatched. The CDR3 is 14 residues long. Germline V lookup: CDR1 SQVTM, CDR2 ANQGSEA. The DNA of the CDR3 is TGCAGCGTGCACGTAGCGGGACGGAACTACGAGCAGTACTTC. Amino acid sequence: CSVHVAGRNYEQYF.

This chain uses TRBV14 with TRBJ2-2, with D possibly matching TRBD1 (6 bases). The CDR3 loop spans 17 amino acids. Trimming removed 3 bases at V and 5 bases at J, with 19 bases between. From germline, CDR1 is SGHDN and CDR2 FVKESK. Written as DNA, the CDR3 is TGTGCCAGCAGCCATTCTCTAGGGGGTGTACAGACCGGGGAGCTGTTTTTT. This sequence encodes CASSHSLGGVQTGELFF.

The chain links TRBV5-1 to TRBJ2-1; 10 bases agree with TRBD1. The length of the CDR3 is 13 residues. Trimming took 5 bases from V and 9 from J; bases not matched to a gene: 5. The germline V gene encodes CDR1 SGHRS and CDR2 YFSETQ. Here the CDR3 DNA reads TGCGCCAGCAGGCCGACAGGGGGCTTTGAGCAGTTCTTC. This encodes CASRPTGGFEQFF.

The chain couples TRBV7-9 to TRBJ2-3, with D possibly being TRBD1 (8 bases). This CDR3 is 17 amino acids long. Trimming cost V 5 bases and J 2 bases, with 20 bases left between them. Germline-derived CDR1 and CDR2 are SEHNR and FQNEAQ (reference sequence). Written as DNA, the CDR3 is TGTGCCAGCAGCGAGAGAAGGACAGGGAGGGACACAGATACGCAGTATTTT. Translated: CASSERRTGRDTDTQYF.

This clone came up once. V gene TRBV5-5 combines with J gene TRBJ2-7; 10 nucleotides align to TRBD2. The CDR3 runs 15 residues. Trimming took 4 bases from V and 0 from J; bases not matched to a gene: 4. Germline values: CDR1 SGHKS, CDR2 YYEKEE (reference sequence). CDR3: CASSDGLADSYEQYF. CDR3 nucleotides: TGTGCCAGCAGCGACGGACTAGCGGACTCCTACGAGCAGTACTTC.

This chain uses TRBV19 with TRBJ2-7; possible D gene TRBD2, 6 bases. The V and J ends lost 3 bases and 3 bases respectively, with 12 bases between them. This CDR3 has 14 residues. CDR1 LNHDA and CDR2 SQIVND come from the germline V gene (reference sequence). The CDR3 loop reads CASSIASGLYEQYF. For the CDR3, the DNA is TGTGCCAGTAGTATTGCCAGCGGGCTCTACGAGCAGTACTTC.